What follows are 24 T cell receptor beta chains derived from one specimen sequenced in a study of Ad26.COV2.S vaccination and SARS-CoV-2 variants. The repertoire was sequenced with immunoSEQ multiplex PCR; TCRdb's copy has only in-frame clones and lacks some. The table includes more than 150,000 clones, around 88% detected once. Sample: peripheral blood, taken after recovery from COVID-19. The receptor set was obtained from a human donor who had recovered from COVID-19.

This clone was seen only a few times. The chain combines TRBV5-6 with TRBJ1-5, with TRBD1 matching over 7 bases. This CDR3 comprises 15 residues. Trimming at V came to 0 bases and at J to 6 bases, leaving 6 bases not matched to a gene. Germline lookup yields CDR1 SGHDT and CDR2 YYEEEE. The CDR3: CASSLGVQGSQPQHF. The CDR3 coding sequence is TGTGCCAGCAGCTTGGGGGTACAGGGGTCTCAGCCCCAGCATTTT.

The gene calls are TRBV6-6 and TRBJ1-2; no clear D gene. The CDR3 totals 11 residues. Germline V gene lookup returns CDR1 MNHNY and CDR2 SVGAGI (reference sequence). The germline V and J ends were trimmed by 4 bases and 3 bases, with 3 bases remaining between them. This CDR3 is CASSSDYGYTF. The CDR3 coding sequence is TGTGCCAGCAGTTCGGACTATGGCTACACCTTC.

The J gene is TRBJ2-1, the V gene TRBV9; D not certain. Trimming cost V 4 bases and J 2 bases, with 16 bases left between them. Per germline, CDR1 SGDLS and CDR2 YYNGEE. This CDR3 is built from 16 residues. The CDR3 DNA reads TGTGCCAGCAGCCCTCGACCTAGTCTTACCTACAATGAGCAGTTCTTC. It translates to CASSPRPSLTYNEQFF.

This chain links TRBV5-1 with TRBJ1-2; the D is unclear. From germline, CDR1 is SGHRS and CDR2 YFSETQ. The V gene lost 1 base and the J gene lost 6 bases, with 7 bases spanning the gap. The CDR3 consists of 12 residues. The CDR3 region is CASSLNGDGYTF. The DNA for the CDR3 is TGCGCCAGCAGCTTGAATGGGGATGGCTACACCTTC. Looking up the rest from reference TRBV5-1 and TRBJ1-2 gives the full variable domain: KAGVTQTPRYLIKTRGQQVTLSCSPISGHRSVSWYQQTPGQGLQFLFEYFSETQRNKGNFPGRFSGRQFSNSRSEMNVSTLELGDSALYLCASSLNGDGYTFGSGTRLTVV.

V is TRBV4-1 and J is TRBJ1-1; 10 bases map to TRBD1. The V segment lost 1 base and the J segment 7 bases; nucleotides outside the gene matches: 0. CDR1 and CDR2 (germline): MGHRA, YSYEKL. The CDR3 consists of 13 residues. Written as DNA, the CDR3 is TGCGCCAGCAGCCAAGGGACAGGGGGTGAAGCTTTCTTT. Its translation is CASSQGTGGEAFF.

The CDR3 here is CASSLRQTGTRANVLTF. In nucleotides, the CDR3 is TGTGCCAGCAGCTTAAGACAGACAGGTACTAGGGCCAACGTCCTGACTTTC. J is TRBJ2-6 and V is TRBV7-8, with D perhaps matching TRBD1 (6 bases). The CDR3 sequence is 17 residues long. With 2 bases removed from V and 5 bases from J, the gap between germline ends came to 16 bases. Germline V gene sequence: CDR1 SGHVS, CDR2 FQNEAQ.

CDR3 DNA: TGTGCCATCAGTGCTCCAGGGACCGGGGAGCTGTTTTTT. It encodes CAISAPGTGELFF. The chain uses TRBV10-3 and TRBJ2-2; D might be TRBD1 (5 bases). In germline, CDR1 is ENHRY, CDR2 SYGVKD. Trimming removed 4 bases at V and 5 bases at J, with 8 bases between. The length of the CDR3 is 13 residues.

A single count supports this clone. The rearrangement joins TRBV4-2 to TRBJ2-1; TRBD2 matches 7 bases. The CDR3 is 14 residues long. Germline V lookup: CDR1 LGHNA, CDR2 YNFKEQ. V shed 4 bases, J shed 5 bases, and the junction held 5 bases outside the gene matches. The CDR3 is CASSRREDDNEQFF. CDR3 nucleotides: TGTGCCAGCAGCCGCCGGGAGGACGACAATGAGCAGTTCTTC.

This chain joins TRBV9 and TRBJ2-2; D uncertain. This CDR3 has 16 residues. Trimming took 0 bases from V and 1 from J, leaving 10 bases between them. Germline V gene lookup returns CDR1 SGDLS and CDR2 YYNGEE. CDR3 sequence reads: CASSVGPSRNTGELFF. The CDR3 DNA follows: TGTGCCAGCAGCGTAGGGCCTTCGAGGAACACCGGGGAGCTGTTTTTT. The variable domain in full, with the rest retrieved from reference TRBV9 and TRBJ2-2, is DSGVTQTPKHLITATGQRVTLRCSPRSGDLSVYWYQQSLDQGLQFLIQYYNGEERAKGNILERFSAQQFPDLHSELNLSSLELGDSALYFCASSVGPSRNTGELFFGEGSRLTVL.

The rearrangement links TRBV19 to TRBJ2-3; no firm D call. The CDR3 is 15 amino acids. V was cut by 2 bases and J by 3 bases, with 12 bases left in between. CDR1 LNHDA and CDR2 SQIVND come from the germline V gene (reference sequence). The CDR3 DNA reads as TGTGCCAGTAGTATACGGTCAGAAACTACAGATACGCAGTATTTT. It translates to CASSIRSETTDTQYF.

The V gene is TRBV11-3, the J gene TRBJ2-2; no clear D. Trimming shortened V by 6 bases and J by 6 bases, and 8 bases separated the two germline ends. Per the germline V gene, CDR1 is SGHNT and CDR2 is YENEEA. CDR3 size: 12 residues. Written as DNA, the CDR3 is TGTGCCAGCAGGAGCGCGGCCGGGGAGCTGTTTTTT. Protein product: CASRSAAGELFF.

The chain uses TRBV5-1 and TRBJ2-2, with TRBD1 matching over 7 bases. Trimming took 4 bases from V and 6 from J; bases not matched to a gene: 9. Per the germline V gene, CDR1 is SGHRS and CDR2 is YFSETQ. This CDR3 has 15 residues. CDR3 sequence: CASSAGQVASGELFF. DNA of the CDR3: TGCGCCAGCAGCGCCGGACAGGTCGCCTCCGGGGAGCTGTTTTTT.

This clone was seen only a few times. The chain combines TRBV6-5 with TRBJ1-2; possible D gene TRBD1, 6 bases. The germline V and J ends were trimmed by 5 bases and 0 bases, with 13 bases remaining between them. Germline V gene data show CDR1 as MNHEY and CDR2 as SVGAGI. The CDR3 spans 15 residues. Here the CDR3 DNA reads TGTGCCAGCAGTCCAATACAGGGAACTAACTATGGCTACACCTTC. It is translated as CASSPIQGTNYGYTF.

The rearrangement links TRBV3-1 (or the pseudogene TRBV3-2) to TRBJ1-4; perhaps TRBD1 as D (5 bases). The CDR3 has 17 amino acids. Germline CDR1 is LGHDT and CDR2 is YNNKEL (reference sequence). V was clipped by 3 bases and J by 2 bases, with 16 bases between them. Here the CDR3 DNA reads TGTGCCAGCAGCCACAGACAGTCGGGGCAGACTAATGAAAAACTGTTTTTT. This sequence encodes CASSHRQSGQTNEKLFF.

The rearrangement joins TRBV24-1 to TRBJ1-5; possible D gene TRBD1, 6 bases. The germline V gene encodes CDR1 KGHDR and CDR2 SFDVKD. The CDR3 contains 17 residues. V was clipped by 3 bases and J by 1 base, with 15 bases between them. As DNA, the CDR3 is TGTGCCACCAGTGATCCGCAGGGGTCCGGGAGCAATCAGCCCCAGCATTTT. It translates to CATSDPQGSGSNQPQHF.

The table lists this clone with a count of one. This chain connects TRBV4-2 to TRBJ2-5, with D possibly being TRBD1 (6 bases). The CDR3 is 16 residues long. Trimming stripped 0 bases from V and 0 bases from J, with 11 bases between. Germline V CDR1 and CDR2: LGHNA, YNFKEQ. The CDR3 DNA follows: TGTGCCAGCAGCCAAGAGGCGTGGGACAACCAAGAGACCCAGTACTTC. It translates to CASSQEAWDNQETQYF.

The rearrangement links TRBV12-3 or TRBV12-4 to TRBJ2-7; D is unresolved. The CDR3 loop spans 13 amino acids. V was pared by 6 bases and J by 0 bases, with 9 bases between. The CDR3 spells CASRGLSSYEQYF. The CDR3 nucleotides are TGTGCCAGCAGAGGGCTGAGCTCCTACGAGCAGTACTTC.

The chain is built from TRBV25-1 and TRBJ2-5; possible D gene TRBD2, 5 bases. Germline V lookup: CDR1 MGHDK, CDR2 SYGVNS. The CDR3 is 13 amino acids. Trimming removed 6 bases from V and 4 bases from J, with 12 bases in between. CDR3 sequence: CASSLNEGETQYF. In DNA, the CDR3 is TGTGCCAGCAGCCTAAACGAGGGAGAGACCCAGTACTTC.

The chain has TRBV28 and TRBJ2-1; D is possibly TRBD2 (6 bases). The CDR3 is 10 residues long. Germline V gene sequence: CDR1 MDHEN, CDR2 SYDVKM. Trimming removed 6 bases at V and 9 bases at J, with 6 bases between. The CDR3 bases are TGTGCCAGCAGGGAGGGTGAGCAGTTCTTC. This encodes CASREGEQFF.

This clone was found once. V and J are TRBV2 and TRBJ2-3; the match to TRBD2 covers 9 bases. The V segment lost 4 bases and the J segment 3 bases; nucleotides outside the gene matches: 8. The CDR3 runs to 16 residues. CDR1 is SNHLY and CDR2 is FYNNEI in the germline V gene. CDR3 amino acids: CASSVSGGLATDTQYF. In DNA, the CDR3 is TGTGCCAGCAGTGTGTCCGGGGGACTAGCTACAGATACGCAGTATTTT.

CDR3 DNA sequence: TGTGCCACCAGTGATGGCCCCGGGACATTTGGCTACACCTTC. The encoded protein is CATSDGPGTFGYTF. V and J are TRBV24-1 and TRBJ1-2, with a weak D call TRBD1 (6 bases). The V gene's germline CDR1 is KGHDR and CDR2 SFDVKD. V lost 3 bases to trimming and J lost 7 bases, with 14 bases between them. The CDR3 length is 14 residues.

V and J are TRBV5-1 and TRBJ2-2, with TRBD2 identical over 11 bases. V shed 4 bases and J 7 bases; nucleotides not matched to a gene: 9. CDR3 length equals 16 residues. Germline CDR1 reads SGHRS; CDR2 reads YFSETQ. The CDR3 region has the DNA TGCGCCAGCAGCCCTGTAGCGGGGGGGCTGGTCGGGGAGCTGTTTTTT. Translation gives CASSPVAGGLVGELFF.

The chain has TRBV6-5 and TRBJ1-4, with no clear D. V gave up 7 bases and J gave up 5 bases, with 2 bases separating them. Looked up from germline, CDR1 is MNHEY and CDR2 is SVGAGI. CDR3 length equals 10 residues. Here the CDR3 DNA reads TGTGCCAGCACGAATGAAAAACTGTTTTTT. This sequence encodes CASTNEKLFF.

This chain joins TRBV7-9 and TRBJ1-2; unclear D gene. CDR1 and CDR2 from the germline V gene are SEHNR and FQNEAQ (reference sequence). V was trimmed by 3 bases and J by 7 bases, leaving 9 bases between them. The CDR3 length is 12 residues. DNA of the CDR3: TGTGCCAGCAGCTTGGGAAGGGCTGGCTACACCTTC. It encodes CASSLGRAGYTF.